This T cell receptor beta chain was identified in a study of blood T cell repertoires in COVID-19. Repertoires were generated with immunoSEQ multiplex PCR, while TCRdb's copy carries only in-frame clones and drops some. This sample carries 95,000 to 150,000 clones, around 89% of them seen once, and the ten largest clones take 3.8%. Germline-derived CDR1 and CDR2 are MGHRA and YSYEKL. The CDR3 runs 16 residues. V gave up 3 bases and J gave up 7 bases; unmatched junction bases: 7. The chain combines TRBV4-1 with TRBJ1-6; 9 bases fit TRBD1. The sample taken for sequencing was peripheral blood. The receptor was derived from an older woman with COVID-19, enrolled during active disease. The CDR3 nucleotides read TGCGCCAGCAGCCAGCCGGACAGGGGAGGCAATTCACCCCTCCACTTT. Protein product: CASSQPDRGGNSPLHF.